The rows below give T cell receptor beta chains drawn from one sample of a study of blood T cell repertoires in COVID-19. This table comes from immunoSEQ multiplex PCR, and its TCRdb copy is limited to in-frame clones, with some not included. The table lists 150,000 to 200,000 clones, approximately 86% of them singletons, with 7.5% to 10% in the top ten. The sample taken for sequencing was peripheral blood. These receptors were collected from a woman of 80 years or more with acute or convalescent COVID-19. Each CDR3 is given without its conserved first and last residue.

j_gene | v_gene | CDR3aa
TRBJ2-3 | TRBV19 | ASSVLLGGGERDTQY
TRBJ2-7 | TRBV24-1 | ATSGTGGEQY
TRBJ1-5 | TRBV12-5 | ASGLVLGQPQH
TRBJ2-7 | TRBV9 | ASSAGTGRYEQY
TRBJ1-4 | TRBV5-4 | ASSYQGDGEKLF
TRBJ2-1 | TRBV27 | ASSLWTSGDDEQF
TRBJ1-3 | TRBV5-1 | ASSSFGTGGAGNTIY
TRBJ1-1 | TRBV7-2 | ASSPRQGMLMNTEAF
TRBJ2-3 | TRBV19 | ASSAWTSGSSNTQY
TRBJ2-7 | TRBV6-2/TRBV6-3 | ASSPRWGPRGSEQY
TRBJ1-1 | TRBV29-1 | SVDMDRATEAF
TRBJ1-2 | TRBV4-1 | ASSQGAGGPSLYGYT
TRBJ2-1 | TRBV3-1/TRBV3-2 | ASSPQVSNEQF
TRBJ2-7 | TRBV6-6 | ASSYSPGQPTYEQY
TRBJ2-1 | TRBV6-2/TRBV6-3 | ASSYLPTTPTYNEQF